The entry that follows covers one T cell receptor (beta chain) sequence. Its antigen is undetermined. Primers: 60 Vbeta forward and 13 Jbeta reverse. Assay used: immunoSEQ multiplex PCR; TCRdb lists only in-frame clones, some missing. Among roughly 110,000 clones, around 80% were seen once, and the ten largest hold about 3.6%. The sample belongs to a study of cytomegalovirus exposure and HLA in healthy donors. At the level of the study: Of the donors genotyped, approximately 410 in all, about 80% fell in the Caucasian-associated ancestry cluster. Broader study findings: Segments of the TCR beta V type were, in most cases, productive about 90% or about 30% of the time in an earlier analysis. Confirmation in vitro established that three CMV-associated chains were specific for CMV antigens. The study listed under 200 cytomegalovirus-associated TCR beta chains.

Sample: PBMCs. This clonotype was obtained from a man aged 55-75 years in good health and CMV-seronegative.

The CDR3 DNA reads as TGTGCCAGCGCCGGGGGGGCAACTAATGAAAAACTGTTTTTT. It specifies CASAGGATNEKLFF. This chain links TRBV7-9 with TRBJ1-4; D possibly corresponds to TRBD1 (5 bases). Trimming cost V 8 bases and J 0 bases, with 10 bases left between them. The germline gives CDR1 SEHNR, CDR2 FQNEAQ (reference sequence). The CDR3 loop spans 14 amino acids.